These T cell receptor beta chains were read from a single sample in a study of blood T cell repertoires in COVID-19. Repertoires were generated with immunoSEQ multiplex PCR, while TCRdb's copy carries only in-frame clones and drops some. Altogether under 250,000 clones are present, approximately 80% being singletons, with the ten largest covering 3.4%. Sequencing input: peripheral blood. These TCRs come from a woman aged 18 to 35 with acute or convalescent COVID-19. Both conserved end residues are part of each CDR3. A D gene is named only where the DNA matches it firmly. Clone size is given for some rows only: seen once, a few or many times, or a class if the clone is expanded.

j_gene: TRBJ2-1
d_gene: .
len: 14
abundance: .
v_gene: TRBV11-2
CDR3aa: CASSLEDSDNEQFF
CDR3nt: TGTGCCAGCAGCTTAGAAGACAGCGACAATGAGCAGTTCTTC

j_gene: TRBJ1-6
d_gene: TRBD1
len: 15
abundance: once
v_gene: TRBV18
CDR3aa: CASSQRTGRNSPLHF
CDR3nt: TGTGCCAGCTCCCAAAGGACAGGCCGAAATTCACCCCTCCACTTT

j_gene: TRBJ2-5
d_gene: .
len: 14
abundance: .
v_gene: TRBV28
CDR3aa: CASTTVGGRETQYF
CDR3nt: TGTGCCAGCACCACCGTGGGAGGACGAGAGACCCAGTACTTC

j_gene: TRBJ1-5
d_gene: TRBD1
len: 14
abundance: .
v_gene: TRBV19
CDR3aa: CASSIRTGYQPQHF
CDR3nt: TGTGCCAGTAGTATCCGGACAGGGTATCAGCCCCAGCATTTT

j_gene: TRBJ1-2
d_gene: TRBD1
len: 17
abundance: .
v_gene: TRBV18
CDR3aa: CASSLRDRGQSSYGYTF
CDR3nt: TGTGCCAGCTCACTCCGGGACAGGGGACAATCGAGCTATGGCTACACCTTC

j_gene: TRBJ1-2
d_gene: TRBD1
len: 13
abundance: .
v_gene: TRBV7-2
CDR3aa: CASSLRTGEGYTF
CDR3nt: TGTGCCAGCAGCTTACGGACAGGGGAAGGCTACACCTTC

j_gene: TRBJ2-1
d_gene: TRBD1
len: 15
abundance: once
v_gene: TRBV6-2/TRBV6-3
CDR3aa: CASSYSGTGYNEQFF
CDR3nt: TGTGCCAGCAGTTACTCCGGGACAGGGTACAATGAGCAGTTCTTC

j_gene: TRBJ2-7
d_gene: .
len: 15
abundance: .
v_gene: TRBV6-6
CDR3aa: CASSYGGDRTYEQYF
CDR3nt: TGTGCCAGCAGTTACGGCGGGGACAGAACCTACGAGCAGTACTTC

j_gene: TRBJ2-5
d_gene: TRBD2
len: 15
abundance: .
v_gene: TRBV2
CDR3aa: CASSEATGGEETQYF
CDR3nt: TGTGCCAGCAGTGAAGCAACTGGGGGGGAGGAGACCCAGTACTTC

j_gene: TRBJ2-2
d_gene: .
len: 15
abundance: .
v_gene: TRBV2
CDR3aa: CASSDQGLDTGELFF
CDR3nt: TGTGCCAGCAGTGATCAGGGGTTGGATACCGGGGAGCTGTTTTTT

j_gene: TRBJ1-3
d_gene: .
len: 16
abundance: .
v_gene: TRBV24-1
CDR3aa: CATSDLQGSSGNTIYF
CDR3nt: TGTGCCACCAGTGATTTGCAGGGCAGCTCTGGAAACACCATATATTTT

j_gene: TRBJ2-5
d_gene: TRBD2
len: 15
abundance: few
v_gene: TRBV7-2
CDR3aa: CASSLSLAGGETQYF
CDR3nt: TGTGCCAGCAGCTTATCTCTAGCGGGAGGAGAGACCCAGTACTTC

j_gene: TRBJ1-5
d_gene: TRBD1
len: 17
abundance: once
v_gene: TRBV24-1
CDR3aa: CATRPDRVRGRNQPQHF
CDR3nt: TGTGCCACCAGACCGGACAGGGTAAGGGGTCGCAATCAGCCCCAGCATTTT

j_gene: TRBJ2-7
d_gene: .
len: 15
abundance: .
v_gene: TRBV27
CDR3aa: CASSLSRGSRYEQYF
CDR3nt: TGTGCCAGCAGTTTATCCCGCGGCAGCAGATACGAGCAGTACTTC

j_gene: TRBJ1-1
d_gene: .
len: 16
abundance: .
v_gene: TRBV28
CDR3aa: CASAPRGALVNTEAFF
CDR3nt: TGTGCCAGCGCTCCCCGGGGGGCGCTCGTGAACACTGAAGCTTTCTTT

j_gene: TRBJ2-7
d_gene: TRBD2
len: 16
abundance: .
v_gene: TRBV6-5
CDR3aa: CASSYGTSGVSYEQYF
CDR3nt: TGTGCCAGCAGTTACGGGACTAGCGGTGTCTCCTACGAGCAGTACTTC

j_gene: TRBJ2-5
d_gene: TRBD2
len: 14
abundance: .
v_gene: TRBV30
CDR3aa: CAWSVQAGRETQYF
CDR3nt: TGTGCCTGGAGTGTACAAGCGGGGCGGGAGACCCAGTACTTC

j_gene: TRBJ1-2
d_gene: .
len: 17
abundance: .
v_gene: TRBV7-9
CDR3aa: CASSPRGLNRTGYGYTF
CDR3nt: TGTGCCAGCAGCCCAAGGGGCCTAAATCGAACGGGCTATGGCTACACCTTC

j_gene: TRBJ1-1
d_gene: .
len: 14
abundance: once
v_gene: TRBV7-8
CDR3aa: CASSLDSRNTEAFF
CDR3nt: TGTGCCAGCAGCTTAGATAGTCGGAACACTGAAGCTTTCTTT

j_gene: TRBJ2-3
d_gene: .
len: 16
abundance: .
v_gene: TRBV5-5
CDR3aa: CASSWQTGQNTDTQYF
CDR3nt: TGTGCCAGCAGCTGGCAAACGGGACAAAACACAGATACGCAGTATTTT

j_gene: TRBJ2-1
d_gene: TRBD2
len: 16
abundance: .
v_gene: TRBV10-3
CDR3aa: CAISDPGGSSYNEQFF
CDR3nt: TGTGCCATCAGTGATCCGGGCGGGAGCTCCTACAATGAGCAGTTCTTC

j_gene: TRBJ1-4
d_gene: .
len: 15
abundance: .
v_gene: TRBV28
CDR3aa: CASNTQRATGEKLFF
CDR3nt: TGTGCCAGCAACACTCAGAGGGCGACTGGTGAAAAACTGTTTTTT

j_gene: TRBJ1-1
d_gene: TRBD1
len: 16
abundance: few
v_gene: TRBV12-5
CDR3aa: CASGLVTGQENTEAFF
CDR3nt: TGTGCTAGTGGTTTGGTAACTGGACAGGAGAACACTGAAGCTTTCTTT

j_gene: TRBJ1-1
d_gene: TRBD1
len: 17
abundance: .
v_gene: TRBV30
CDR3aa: CAWSPGTAIGVETEAFF
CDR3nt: TGTGCCTGGAGTCCGGGGACAGCCATAGGGGTGGAAACTGAAGCTTTCTTT

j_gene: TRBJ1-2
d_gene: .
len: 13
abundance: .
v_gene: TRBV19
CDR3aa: CASRETTNYGYTF
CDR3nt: TGTGCCAGTAGGGAAACTACTAACTATGGCTACACCTTC

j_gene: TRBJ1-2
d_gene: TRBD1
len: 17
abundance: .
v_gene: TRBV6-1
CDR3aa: CASSEVSGQGVWYGYTF
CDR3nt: TGTGCCAGCAGTGAAGTGAGTGGACAGGGAGTTTGGTATGGCTACACCTTC

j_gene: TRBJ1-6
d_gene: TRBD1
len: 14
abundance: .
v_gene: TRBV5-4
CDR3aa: CASSTTGDNSPLHF
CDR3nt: TGTGCCAGCAGCACTACAGGGGATAATTCACCCCTCCACTTT

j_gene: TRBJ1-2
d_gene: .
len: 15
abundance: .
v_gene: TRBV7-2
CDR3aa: CASSPGPGLGYGYTF
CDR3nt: TGTGCCAGCAGCCCCGGCCCCGGGTTGGGCTATGGCTACACCTTC

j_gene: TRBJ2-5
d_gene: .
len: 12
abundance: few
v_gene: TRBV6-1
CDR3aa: CASRTAGETQYF
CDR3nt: TGTGCCAGCAGGACAGCTGGAGAGACCCAGTACTTC

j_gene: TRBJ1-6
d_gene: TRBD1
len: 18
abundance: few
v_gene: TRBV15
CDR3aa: CATSRDRQGSILGSPLHF
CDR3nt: TGTGCCACCAGCAGAGATCGACAGGGTAGTATATTAGGTTCACCCCTCCACTTT

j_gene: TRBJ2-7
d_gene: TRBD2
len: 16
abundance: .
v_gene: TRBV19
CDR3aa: CASSMSGTSGSYEQYF
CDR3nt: TGTGCCAGTAGTATGAGTGGGACTAGCGGGAGCTACGAGCAGTACTTC

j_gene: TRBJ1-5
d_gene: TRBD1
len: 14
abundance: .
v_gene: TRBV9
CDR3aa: CASSAGGGNQPQHF
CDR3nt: TGTGCCAGCAGCGCAGGGGGCGGTAATCAGCCCCAGCATTTT

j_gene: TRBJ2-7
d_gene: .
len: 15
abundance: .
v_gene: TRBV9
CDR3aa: CASSVGGSATYEQYF
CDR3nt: TGTGCCAGCAGCGTAGGAGGGTCCGCGACCTACGAGCAGTACTTC

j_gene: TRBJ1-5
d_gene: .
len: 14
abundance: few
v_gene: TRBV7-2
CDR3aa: CASSSQGNYQPQHF
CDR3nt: TGTGCCAGCAGCTCGCAGGGGAATTATCAGCCCCAGCATTTT

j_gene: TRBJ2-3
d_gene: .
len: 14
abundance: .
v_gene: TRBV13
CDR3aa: CASSPPTRTDTQYF
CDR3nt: TGTGCCAGCAGCCCTCCGACTCGCACAGATACGCAGTATTTT

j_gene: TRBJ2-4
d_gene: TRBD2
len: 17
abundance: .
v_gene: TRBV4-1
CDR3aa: CASSQEAQREIVNIQYF
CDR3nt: TGCGCCAGCAGCCAAGAAGCTCAGCGGGAGATAGTGAACATTCAGTACTTC

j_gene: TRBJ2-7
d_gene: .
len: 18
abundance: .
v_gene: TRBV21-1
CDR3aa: CASSKSASGRPNGREQYF
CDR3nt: TGTGCCAGCAGCAAAAGTGCTAGCGGGAGGCCAAACGGCCGGGAGCAGTACTTC

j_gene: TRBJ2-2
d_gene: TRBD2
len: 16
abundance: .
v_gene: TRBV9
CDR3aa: CASSQGGRRLPGELFF
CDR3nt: TGTGCCAGCAGCCAGGGCGGGAGAAGACTCCCCGGGGAGCTGTTTTTT

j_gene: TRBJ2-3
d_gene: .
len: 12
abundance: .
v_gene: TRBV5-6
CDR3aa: CASSLGLDTQYF
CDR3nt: TGTGCCAGCAGCCTCGGACTAGATACGCAGTATTTT

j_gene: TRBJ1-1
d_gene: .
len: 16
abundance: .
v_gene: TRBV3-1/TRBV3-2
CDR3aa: CASSQARGILNTEAFF
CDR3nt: TGTGCCAGCAGCCAAGCCAGGGGCATATTGAACACTGAAGCTTTCTTT

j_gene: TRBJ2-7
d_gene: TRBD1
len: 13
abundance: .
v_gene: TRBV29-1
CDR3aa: CSVRQGGLYEQYF
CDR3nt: TGCAGCGTGAGACAGGGGGGGTTATACGAGCAGTACTTC

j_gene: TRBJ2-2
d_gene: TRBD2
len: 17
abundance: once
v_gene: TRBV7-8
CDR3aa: CASSLRGLAGAAGELFF
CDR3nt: TGTGCCAGCAGCTTAAGGGGCTTGGCGGGAGCTGCCGGGGAGCTGTTTTTT

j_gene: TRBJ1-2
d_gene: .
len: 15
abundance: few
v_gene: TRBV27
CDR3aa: CASSEAQGIYYGYTF
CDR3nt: TGTGCCAGCAGTGAAGCACAGGGAATTTACTATGGCTACACCTTC

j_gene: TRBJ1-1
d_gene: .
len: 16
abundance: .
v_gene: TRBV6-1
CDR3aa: CASSEAREWANTEAFF
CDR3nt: TGTGCCAGCAGTGAGGCGAGGGAGTGGGCAAACACTGAAGCTTTCTTT

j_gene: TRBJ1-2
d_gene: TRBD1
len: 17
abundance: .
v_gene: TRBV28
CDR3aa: CASSLGSDRGLNYGYTF
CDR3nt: TGTGCCAGCAGTTTGGGATCGGACAGGGGGCTCAACTATGGCTACACCTTC

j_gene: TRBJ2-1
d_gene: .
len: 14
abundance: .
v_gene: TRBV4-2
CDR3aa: CASSPFPSNNEQFF
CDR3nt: TGTGCCAGCAGCCCATTCCCCTCTAACAATGAGCAGTTCTTC

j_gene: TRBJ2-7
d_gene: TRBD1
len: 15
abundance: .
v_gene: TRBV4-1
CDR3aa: CASSQDPGTGYEQYF
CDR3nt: TGCGCCAGCAGCCAAGATCCCGGGACAGGCTACGAGCAGTACTTC

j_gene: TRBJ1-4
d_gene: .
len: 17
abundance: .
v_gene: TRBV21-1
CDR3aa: CASTPGGTLGDGEKLFF
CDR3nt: TGTGCCAGCACCCCAGGGGGGACGCTTGGTGATGGTGAAAAACTGTTTTTT

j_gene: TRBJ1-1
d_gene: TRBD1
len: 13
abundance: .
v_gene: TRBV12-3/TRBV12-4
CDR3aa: CASLFQGATEAFF
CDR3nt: TGTGCCAGCCTGTTTCAGGGGGCGACTGAAGCTTTCTTT

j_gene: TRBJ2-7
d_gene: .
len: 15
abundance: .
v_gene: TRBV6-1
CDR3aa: CASSEPAGKNYEQYF
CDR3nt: TGTGCCAGCAGTGAACCGGCAGGGAAGAACTACGAGCAGTACTTC

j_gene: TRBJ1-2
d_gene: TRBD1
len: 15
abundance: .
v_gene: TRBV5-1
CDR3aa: CASSLDLGRGDGYTF
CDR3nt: TGCGCCAGCAGCTTGGATCTCGGCAGGGGGGATGGCTACACCTTC

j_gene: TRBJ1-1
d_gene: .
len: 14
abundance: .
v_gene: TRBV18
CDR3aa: CASSSGAADTEAFF
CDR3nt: TGTGCCAGCTCGTCAGGGGCGGCGGACACTGAAGCTTTCTTT

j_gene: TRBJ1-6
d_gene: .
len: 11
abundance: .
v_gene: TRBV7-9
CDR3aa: CATDSNSPLHF
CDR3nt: TGTGCCACCGACAGTAATTCACCCCTCCACTTT

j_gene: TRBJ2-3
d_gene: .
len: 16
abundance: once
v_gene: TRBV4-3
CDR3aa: CASSQSGGFGTDTQYF
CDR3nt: TGCGCCAGCAGCCAATCAGGCGGGTTTGGGACAGATACGCAGTATTTT

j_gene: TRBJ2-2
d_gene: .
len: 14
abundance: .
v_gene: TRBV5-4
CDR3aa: CASSLEAETGELFF
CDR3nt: TGTGCCAGCAGCTTGGAGGCGGAAACCGGGGAGCTGTTTTTT

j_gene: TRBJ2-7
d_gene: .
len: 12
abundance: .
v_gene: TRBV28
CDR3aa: CASSLGQGEQYF
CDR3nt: TGTGCCAGCAGTTTAGGACAAGGAGAGCAGTACTTC

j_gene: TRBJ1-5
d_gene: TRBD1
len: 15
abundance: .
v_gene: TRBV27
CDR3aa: CASSWGQGGGQPQHF
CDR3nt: TGTGCCAGCAGTTGGGGACAGGGGGGCGGTCAGCCCCAGCATTTT

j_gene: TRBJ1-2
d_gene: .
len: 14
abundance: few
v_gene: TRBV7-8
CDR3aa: CASSGSGTSFGYTF
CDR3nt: TGTGCCAGCAGCGGAAGCGGGACGTCCTTTGGCTACACCTTC